This TCR beta chain is drawn from a study of blood T cell repertoires in COVID-19. V was pared by 2 bases and J by 6 bases, with 8 bases of the junction left unmatched. This CDR3 is built from 16 residues. In germline, CDR1 is MGHDK, CDR2 SYGVNS. The table came from immunoSEQ multiplex PCR; TCRdb's copy has only in-frame clones and leaves some out. The sample has fewer than 60,000 clones; under 90% are singletons. The chain employs TRBV25-1 and TRBJ2-7; TRBD1 matches at 12 bases. Specimen: peripheral blood. The receptor was isolated from a woman aged 80 or over with acute or convalescent COVID-19. CDR3 in amino acids: CASSENRDRGLREQYF. The CDR3 DNA reads TGTGCCAGCAGTGAAAACCGGGACAGGGGGCTTCGCGAGCAGTACTTC.